This TCR beta chain was obtained from a study of blood T cell repertoires in COVID-19. At the level of the study: Nucleic acid was either cDNA or gDNA, and it came from T cells, B-cell-depleted T cells, or PBMCs.

Profiled with immunoSEQ multiplex PCR; TCRdb holds only in-frame clones, not every one. This repertoire shows under 250,000 clones, 70% to 90% found once; its top ten account for around 17%. Enrolment of Seattle patients took place during active infection, and they were followed longitudinally. The trim removed 3 bases at V and 0 bases at J, leaving 2 bases unmatched. CDR1 SGHTA and CDR2 FQGNSA come from the germline V gene. The CDR3 runs to 14 residues. The rearrangement uses TRBV7-2 and TRBJ2-7; TRBD1 aligns across 7 bases. The source is a middle-aged man with COVID-19, enrolled during active disease. The specimen sequenced was peripheral blood. Here the CDR3 reads CASSLGQYSYEQYF. As DNA, the CDR3 is TGTGCCAGCAGCTTGGGACAGTACTCCTACGAGCAGTACTTC. Full variable domain (remainder filled in from reference TRBV7-2 and TRBJ2-7): GAGVSQSPSNKVTEKGKDVELRCDPISGHTALYWYRQSLGQGLEFLIYFQGNSAPDKSGLPSDRFSAERTGGSVSTLTIQRTQQEDSAVYLCASSLGQYSYEQYFGPGTRLTVT.